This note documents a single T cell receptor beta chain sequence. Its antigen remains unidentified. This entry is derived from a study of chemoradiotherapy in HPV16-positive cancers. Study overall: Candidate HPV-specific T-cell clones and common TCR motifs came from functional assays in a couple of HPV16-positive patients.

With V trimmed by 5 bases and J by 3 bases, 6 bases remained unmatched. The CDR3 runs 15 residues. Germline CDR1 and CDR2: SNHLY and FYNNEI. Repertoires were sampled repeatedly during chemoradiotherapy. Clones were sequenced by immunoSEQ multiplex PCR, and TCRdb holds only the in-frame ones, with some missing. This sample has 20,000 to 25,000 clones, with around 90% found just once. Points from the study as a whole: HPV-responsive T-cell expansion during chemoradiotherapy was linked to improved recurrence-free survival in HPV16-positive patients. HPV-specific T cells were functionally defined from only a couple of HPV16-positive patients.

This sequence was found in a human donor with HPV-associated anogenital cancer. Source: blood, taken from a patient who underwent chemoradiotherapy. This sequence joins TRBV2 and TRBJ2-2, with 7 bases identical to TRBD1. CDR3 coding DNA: TGTGCCAGCAGTTTGGACAGGCCCGACACCGGGGAGCTGTTTTTT. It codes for CASSLDRPDTGELFF.